This T cell receptor beta chain was recorded in a study of shared clonotypes between healthy human individuals. Study-level findings and limits: Lower generation probabilities were found for non-shared clonotypes than for those shared by all four donors.

TCRdb's copy holds only in-frame clones and misses some; the assay was immunoSEQ multiplex PCR. The table lists 2 million to 2.5 million clones, approximately 96% of them singletons. For this clone: Its antigen is undetermined.

Germline lookup yields CDR1 SNHLY and CDR2 FYNNEI. V trimming: 4 bases; J trimming: 10 bases; junction bases outside the gene matches: 9. The CDR3 runs 15 residues. The chain is built from TRBV2 and TRBJ1-6; 8 nucleotides align to TRBD1. The source of this sequence is a young man in good health. Material: naive CD4+ T cells sorted from blood. Subset noted: CD45RA+ positively selected. As DNA, the CDR3 is TGTGCCAGCAGTGCCCGGACAGGGATGGGGTCACCCCTCCACTTT. Its translation: CASSARTGMGSPLHF.